Given below is one T cell receptor (beta chain) in context. The table lists this clonotype with a few counts. Its antigen specificity is not known. The sample holds no much larger clone one base away, and base qualities are not on file. The reads were generated on an Illumina NovaSeq 6000. cDNA libraries for TCRalpha and TCRbeta were prepared by 5'RACE using constant-segment primers, with sample barcodes and unique molecular identifiers added. RNA was extracted from every sample with Trizol reagent. Library amplification was performed in two PCR steps, and a second sample barcode and Illumina TruSeq adapters were introduced in the second step. The libraries were sequenced on an Illumina NovaSeq using 2 x 150 bp paired-end reads. The authors processed their data as follows. The reads were demultiplexed and collapsed into UMI-guided consensus sequences using migec v1.2.7. With mixcr v2.1.11, UMI consensuses were aligned to TRA and TRB V and J templates and assembled into clonotypes. Clonotypes were classified as expanded or contracted when called significant by both edgeR and NoisET, with noise models trained on biological replicates. For edgeR calls, the thresholds were a false discovery rate-adjusted p below 0.01 and a log2 fold-change of 1. As an exploratory analysis of dynamics, max-normalized trajectories of the 1000 most abundant clonotypes were examined by PCA with hierarchical clustering. Separately sequenced CD4+ and CD8+ repertoires were used to assign a CD4 or CD8 phenotype to each responding clone. Starting from the raw public reads, TCRdb applied fastp trimming at Q25, assembled clones with MiXCR and retained in-frame beta chains. Every entry covers one CDR3 protein and lists the most common genes and DNA from its rows. These V and J calls are TCRdb output, not the study's own analysis. Present in this sample are around 34,000 distinct CDR3 sequences, 7% to 8% of which were seen just once. The ten largest account for 25% to 30% of the sample.

The data were taken from a study of T-cell memory formation after mild COVID-19 (dated by TCRdb to the early 2020s). In terms of the full investigation: Most TCR sequence clusters were specific to one of the two donors. In a couple of donors, T-cell clones that expanded and contracted after mild COVID-19 were followed by sequencing TCRalpha and TCRbeta repertoires longitudinally. The cohort was made up of two young adult volunteers, one female and one male, who were previously healthy. The research as a whole found: Clones contracting from day 15 to 85 had balanced CD4/CD8 phenotypes, while a second wave expanding from day 15 to 37 was biased towards CD4+. The second-wave clones that peaked on day 37 were not confirmed to be SARS-CoV-2 specific. The study included only a couple of mild cases, and larger cohorts that include severe cases with pre-infection samples were judged to be necessary. Some responding clones were found in pre-infection memory, which suggests that pre-existing cross-reactive memory T cells took part in the SARS-CoV-2 response. Contracting CD4+ clones appeared mostly in the CM and EM memory subsets, whereas CD8+ clones were enriched in EMRA.

Ficoll-Paque density gradient centrifugation was the method used to isolate PBMCs. The specimen was PBMCs or a T cell subset sorted from them (not recorded which). The sequence came from a young man who had mild COVID-19 (a few samples of this study predate the infection). The sample titles of this study are shuffled in the database, so cell type and time point are left out; the donor was told from shared clones.

The CDR3 loop reads CASSREGVGSQETQYF. The nucleotides read TGCGCCAGCAGCCGAGAGGGGGTGGGATCCCAAGAGACCCAGTACTTC. The receptor chain draws on TRBV4-3 and TRBJ2-5, and TRBD1 may be the D gene, going by 6 matching bases. The CDR3, from cysteine to phenylalanine, totals 16 residues. CDR3 DNA is the only sequence kept; it has 48 bases, read in frame from the first base. At the junction V is shortened by 4 bases and J by 1 base, with 16 bases in between. In the germline V gene, CDR1 corresponds to LGHNA and CDR2 to YSLEER.